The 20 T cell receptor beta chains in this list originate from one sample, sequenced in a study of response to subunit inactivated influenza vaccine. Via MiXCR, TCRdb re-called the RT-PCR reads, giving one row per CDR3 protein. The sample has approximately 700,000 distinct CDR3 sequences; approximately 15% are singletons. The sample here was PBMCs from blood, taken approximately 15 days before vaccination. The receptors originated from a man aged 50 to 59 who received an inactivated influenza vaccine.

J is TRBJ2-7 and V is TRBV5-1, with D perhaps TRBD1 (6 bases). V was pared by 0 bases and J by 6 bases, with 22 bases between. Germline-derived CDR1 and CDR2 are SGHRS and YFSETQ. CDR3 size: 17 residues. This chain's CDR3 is CASSLAPSRQGMSEQYF. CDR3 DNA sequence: TGCGCCAGCAGCTTGGCCCCTTCGAGGCAGGGGATGAGCGAGCAGTACTTC.

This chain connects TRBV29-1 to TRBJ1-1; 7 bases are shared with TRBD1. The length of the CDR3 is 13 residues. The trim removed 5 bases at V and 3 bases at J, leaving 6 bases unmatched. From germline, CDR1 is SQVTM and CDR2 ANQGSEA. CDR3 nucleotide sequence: TGCAGCGTTAGACAGGGAGGCCACACTGAAGCTTTCTTT. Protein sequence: CSVRQGGHTEAFF.

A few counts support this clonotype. CDR3 coding DNA: TGTGCCAGCAGCTTAGCGTTACAAACTACCTCCTACAATGAGCAGTTCTTC. Amino acids: CASSLALQTTSYNEQFF. J is TRBJ2-1 and V is TRBV7-9; D gene uncertain. The CDR3 is 17 amino acids. Between the trimmed V and J ends, which lost 0 bases and 0 bases, there was a span of 12 bases. Germline values: CDR1 SEHNR, CDR2 FQNEAQ (reference sequence).

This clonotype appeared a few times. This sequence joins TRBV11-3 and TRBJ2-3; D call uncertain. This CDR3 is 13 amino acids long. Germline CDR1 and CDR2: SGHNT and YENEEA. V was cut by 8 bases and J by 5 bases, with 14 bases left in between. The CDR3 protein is CASSTNRRDTQYF. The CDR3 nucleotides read TGTGCCAGCTCGACGAATAGAAGAGATACGCAGTATTTT.

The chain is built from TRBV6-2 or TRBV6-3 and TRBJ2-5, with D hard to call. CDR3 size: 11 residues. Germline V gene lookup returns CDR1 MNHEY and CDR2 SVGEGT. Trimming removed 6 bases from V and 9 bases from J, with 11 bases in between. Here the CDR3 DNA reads TGTGCCAGCAGCCTACCAGGCCCCCAGTACTTC. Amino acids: CASSLPGPQYF.

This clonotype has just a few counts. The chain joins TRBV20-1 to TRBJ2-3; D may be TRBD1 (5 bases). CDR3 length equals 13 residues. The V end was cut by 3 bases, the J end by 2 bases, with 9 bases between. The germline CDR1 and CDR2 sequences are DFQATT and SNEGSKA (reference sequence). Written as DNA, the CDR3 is TGCAGTGCTAGGGGGCGGTACACAGATACGCAGTATTTT. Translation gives CSARGRYTDTQYF.

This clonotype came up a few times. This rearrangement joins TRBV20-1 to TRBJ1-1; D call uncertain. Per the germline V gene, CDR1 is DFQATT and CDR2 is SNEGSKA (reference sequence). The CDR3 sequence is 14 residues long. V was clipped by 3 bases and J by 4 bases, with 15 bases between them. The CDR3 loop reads CSARETTVGTEAFF. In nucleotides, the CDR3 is TGCAGTGCTAGGGAGACGACCGTAGGCACTGAAGCTTTCTTT.

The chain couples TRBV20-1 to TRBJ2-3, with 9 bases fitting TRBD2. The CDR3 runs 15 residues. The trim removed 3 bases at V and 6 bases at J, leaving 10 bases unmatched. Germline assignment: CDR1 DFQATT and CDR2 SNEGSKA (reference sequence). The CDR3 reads CSARSSGNFADTQYF. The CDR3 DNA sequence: TGCAGTGCTAGGTCTAGCGGGAATTTCGCGGATACGCAGTATTTT.

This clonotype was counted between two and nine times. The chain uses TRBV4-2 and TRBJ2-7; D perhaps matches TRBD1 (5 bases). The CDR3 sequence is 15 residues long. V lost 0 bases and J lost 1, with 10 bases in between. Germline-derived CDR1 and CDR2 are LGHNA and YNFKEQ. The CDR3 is CASSQDPRQSYEQYF. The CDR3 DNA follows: TGTGCCAGCAGCCAAGATCCTCGACAGTCCTACGAGCAGTACTTC.

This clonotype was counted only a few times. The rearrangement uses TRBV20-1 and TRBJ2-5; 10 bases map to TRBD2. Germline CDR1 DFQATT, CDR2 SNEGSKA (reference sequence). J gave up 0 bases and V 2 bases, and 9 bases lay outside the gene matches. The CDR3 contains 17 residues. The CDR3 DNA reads TGCAGTGCTAGATTTACTAGCGGGAAGGGATACCAAGAGACCCAGTACTTC. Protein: CSARFTSGKGYQETQYF.

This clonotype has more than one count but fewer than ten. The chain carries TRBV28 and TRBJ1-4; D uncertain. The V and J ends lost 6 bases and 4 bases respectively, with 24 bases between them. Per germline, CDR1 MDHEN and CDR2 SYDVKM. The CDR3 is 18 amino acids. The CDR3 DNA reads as TGTGCCAGCAGCCCGAGTTTGGAGGTGAACCATCTTAATGAAAAACTGTTTTTT. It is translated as CASSPSLEVNHLNEKLFF.

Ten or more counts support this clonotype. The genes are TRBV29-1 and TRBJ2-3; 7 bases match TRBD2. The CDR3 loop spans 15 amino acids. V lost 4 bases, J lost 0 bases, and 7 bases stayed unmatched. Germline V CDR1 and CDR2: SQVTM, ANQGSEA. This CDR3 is CSVAVGGTSTDTQYF. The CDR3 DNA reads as TGCAGCGTTGCTGTGGGGGGGACTAGCACAGATACGCAGTATTTT.

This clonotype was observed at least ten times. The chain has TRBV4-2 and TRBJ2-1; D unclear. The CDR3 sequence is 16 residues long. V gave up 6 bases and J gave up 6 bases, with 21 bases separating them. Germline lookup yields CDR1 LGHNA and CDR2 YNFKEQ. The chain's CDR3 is CASRSPIGKFPNEQFF. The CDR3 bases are TGTGCCAGCAGATCACCCATCGGTAAATTCCCCAATGAGCAGTTCTTC.

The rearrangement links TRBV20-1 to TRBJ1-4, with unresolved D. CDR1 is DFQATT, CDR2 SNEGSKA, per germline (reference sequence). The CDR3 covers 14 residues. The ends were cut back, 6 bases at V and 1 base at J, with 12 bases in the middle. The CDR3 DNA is TGCAGTGCACGACCAGCCGGAACTAATGAAAAACTGTTTTTT. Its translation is CSARPAGTNEKLFF.

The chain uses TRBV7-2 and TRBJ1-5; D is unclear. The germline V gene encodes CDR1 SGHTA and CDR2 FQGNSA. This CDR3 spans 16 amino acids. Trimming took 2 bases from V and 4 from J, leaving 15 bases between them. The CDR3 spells CASSLSAGPRNQPQHF. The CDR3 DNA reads TGTGCCAGCAGCTTAAGTGCGGGCCCCCGGAATCAGCCCCAGCATTTT.

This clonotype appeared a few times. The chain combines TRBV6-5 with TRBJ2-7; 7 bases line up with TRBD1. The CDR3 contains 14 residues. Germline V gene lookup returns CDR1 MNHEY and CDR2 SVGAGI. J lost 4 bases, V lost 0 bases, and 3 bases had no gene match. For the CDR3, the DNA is TGTGCCAGCAGTTACTCGGCAGGGGGATACGAGCAGTACTTC. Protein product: CASSYSAGGYEQYF.

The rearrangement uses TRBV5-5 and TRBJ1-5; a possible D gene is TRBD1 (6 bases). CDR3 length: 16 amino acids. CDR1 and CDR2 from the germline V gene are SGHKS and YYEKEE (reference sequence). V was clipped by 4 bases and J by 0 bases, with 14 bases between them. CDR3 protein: CASSPLPGDSNQPQHF. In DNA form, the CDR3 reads TGTGCCAGCAGCCCTCTCCCAGGGGATAGCAATCAGCCCCAGCATTTT.

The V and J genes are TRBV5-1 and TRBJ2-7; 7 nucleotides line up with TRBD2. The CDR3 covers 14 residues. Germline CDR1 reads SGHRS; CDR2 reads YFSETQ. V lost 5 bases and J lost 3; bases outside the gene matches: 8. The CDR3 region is CASRYSGSDYEQYF. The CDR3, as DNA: TGCGCCAGCAGATATAGCGGGTCCGACTACGAGCAGTACTTC.

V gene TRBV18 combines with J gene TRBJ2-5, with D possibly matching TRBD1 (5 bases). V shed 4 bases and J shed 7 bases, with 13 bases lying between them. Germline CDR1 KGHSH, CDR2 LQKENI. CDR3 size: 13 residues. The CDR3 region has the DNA TGTGCCAGCTCACTTGACAGCAAGGCGACCCAGTACTTC. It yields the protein CASSLDSKATQYF.

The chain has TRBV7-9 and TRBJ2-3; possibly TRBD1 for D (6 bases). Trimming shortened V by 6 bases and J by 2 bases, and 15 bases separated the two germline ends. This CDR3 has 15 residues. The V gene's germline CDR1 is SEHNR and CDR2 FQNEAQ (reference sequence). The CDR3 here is CASRSRQDFTDTQYF. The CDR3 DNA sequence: TGTGCCAGCAGATCCAGACAGGATTTCACAGATACGCAGTATTTT.